A single sample gave rise to the 6 T cell receptor beta chains below, sequenced in a study of control samples from healthy donors and cancer patients. Profiling relied on immunoSEQ multiplex PCR, and the TCRdb table lists in-frame clones only, not all of them. The table lists approximately 150,000 clones, 80% to 95% of them singletons. The sample was blood. These receptors all come from a man younger than 30 in good health.

The chain is built from TRBV19 and TRBJ2-3; a weak D match, TRBD2 (6 bases). V lost 3 bases, J lost 0 bases, and 13 bases lay in between. The CDR3 is 16 residues long. Germline V gene lookup returns CDR1 LNHDA and CDR2 SQIVND (reference sequence). CDR3: CASSILGGASTDTQYF. The CDR3 DNA follows: TGTGCCAGTAGTATCTTAGGCGGGGCTAGCACAGATACGCAGTATTTT.

The rearrangement joins TRBV4-3 to TRBJ2-2, with 7 nucleotides matching TRBD2. The V and J ends lost 0 bases and 4 bases, in that order; junction bases with no gene match: 5. The CDR3 is 16 residues long. The germline V gene has CDR1 LGHNA and CDR2 YSLEER. The CDR3: CASSQDPRGVTGELFF. As DNA, the CDR3 is TGCGCCAGCAGCCAAGACCCCCGGGGGGTCACCGGGGAGCTGTTTTTT.

The gene calls are TRBV4-1 and TRBJ2-2, with 7 bases that match TRBD2. V trimming: 4 bases; J trimming: 7 bases; junction bases outside the gene matches: 18. The CDR3 loop spans 18 amino acids. Germline CDR1 reads MGHRA; CDR2 reads YSYEKL. The CDR3 loop reads CASSLSPVGGSLNGELFF. The CDR3, as DNA: TGCGCCAGCAGCCTCTCCCCGGTGGGCGGGAGTTTGAACGGGGAGCTGTTTTTT.

The rearrangement uses TRBV18 and TRBJ2-7, with D hard to call. From germline, CDR1 is KGHSH and CDR2 LQKENI. This CDR3 region has 12 residues. V gave up 3 bases and J gave up 3 bases, with 6 bases separating them. This CDR3 is CASSPGDYEQYF. CDR3 nucleotides: TGTGCCAGCTCACCGGGTGACTACGAGCAGTACTTC.

A single count supports this clone. The chain recombines TRBV7-9 with TRBJ2-7; D is perhaps TRBD1 (5 bases). Trimming pared 3 bases from V and 8 bases from J, leaving 8 bases between. CDR1 is SEHNR and CDR2 is FQNEAQ in the germline V gene (reference sequence). The length of the CDR3 is 11 residues. Here the CDR3 reads CASSLGRKQYF. The CDR3 DNA reads TGTGCCAGCAGCTTGGGGCGGAAGCAGTACTTC.

V usage is TRBV12-3 or TRBV12-4 and J usage is TRBJ1-1; 8 nucleotides line up with TRBD1. V shed 8 bases and J 5 bases; nucleotides not matched to a gene: 7. The CDR3 covers 13 residues. CDR3 DNA: TGTGCCAGCCAGACAGGGGTTGGAACTGAAGCTTTCTTT. Residues: CASQTGVGTEAFF.